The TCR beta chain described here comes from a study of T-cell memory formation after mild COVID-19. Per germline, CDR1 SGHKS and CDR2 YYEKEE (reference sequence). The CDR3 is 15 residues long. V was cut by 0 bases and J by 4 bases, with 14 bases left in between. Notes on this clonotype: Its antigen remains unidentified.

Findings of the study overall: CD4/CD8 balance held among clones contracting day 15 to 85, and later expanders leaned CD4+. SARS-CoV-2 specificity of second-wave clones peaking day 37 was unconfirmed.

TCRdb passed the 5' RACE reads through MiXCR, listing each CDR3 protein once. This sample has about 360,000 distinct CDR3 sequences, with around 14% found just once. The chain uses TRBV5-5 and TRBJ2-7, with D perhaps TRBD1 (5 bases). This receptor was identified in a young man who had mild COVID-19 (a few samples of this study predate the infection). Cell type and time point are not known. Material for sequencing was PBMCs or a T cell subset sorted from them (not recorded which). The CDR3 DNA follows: TGTGCCAGCAGCTTGGGGGGTCAGGGCCGTTACGAGCAGTACGTC. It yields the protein CASSLGGQGRYEQYV.